This T cell receptor beta chain was identified during a study of cytomegalovirus exposure and HLA in healthy donors. Study-level findings and limits: Later on, an analysis tied over 15,000 TCR beta sequences to HLA alleles at 0.05 false discovery rate.

J gave up 10 bases and V 5 bases, and 7 bases lay outside the gene matches. The CDR3 is made up of 12 amino acids. CDR1 and CDR2 from the germline V gene are LNHDA and SQIVND (reference sequence). This clone was recorded a few times. Antigen unknown. Participants comprised healthy donors of bone marrow. Both 60 Vbeta primers and 13 Jbeta primers went into the PCR. The method was immunoSEQ multiplex PCR; TCRdb's version includes in-frame clones alone and lacks a portion of them. The repertoire has around 140,000 clones, about 9.1% of them found once; the top ten carry about 7.5%. The gene calls are TRBV19 and TRBJ1-2; TRBD1 matches at 7 bases. The receptor was derived from a middle-aged woman in good health and CMV-seropositive. What was sequenced was PBMCs. The CDR3 loop is CASSLTGSDYTF. DNA for the CDR3: TGTGCCAGTAGTCTGACAGGGTCGGACTACACCTTC.